Sequencing of this T cell receptor beta chain was carried out in a study of T-cell memory formation after mild COVID-19. Using its own MiXCR run on the 5' RACE reads, TCRdb lists one record per CDR3 protein. The sample carries about 390,000 distinct CDR3 sequences, about 16% recorded once. This clonotype was sampled from a man younger than 30 who had mild COVID-19 (a few samples of this study predate the infection). Cell type and time point are not known. Sequencing was done on a sample of PBMCs or a T cell subset sorted from them (not recorded which).

DNA for the CDR3: TGTGCCAGCAGCGTCGGCGGGATGAACACTGAAGCTTTCTTT. The encoded protein is CASSVGGMNTEAFF. This rearrangement joins TRBV9 to TRBJ1-1; D remains ambiguous. This CDR3 has 14 residues. The germline V gene encodes CDR1 SGDLS and CDR2 YYNGEE. Trimming cost V 2 bases and J 0 bases, with 8 bases left between them.